The 32 T cell receptor beta chains presented below share a single source sample, sequenced in a study of cytomegalovirus exposure and HLA in healthy donors. Both 60 Vbeta primers and 13 Jbeta primers went into the PCR. Sequenced by immunoSEQ multiplex PCR; TCRdb stores in-frame clones only, minus some. The data hold some 190,000 clones, with roughly 80% observed a single time. Material for sequencing was PBMCs. All receptors derive from a male donor in good health and CMV-seronegative.

This rearrangement joins TRBV7-9 to TRBJ1-2; 7 positions match TRBD1. Trimming removed 1 base from V and 7 bases from J; junction bases left unmatched: 12. Germline-derived CDR1 and CDR2 are SEHNR and FQNEAQ (reference sequence). The CDR3 runs 16 residues. The CDR3 is CASSLGVTGAGRGYTF. CDR3 bases: TGTGCCAGCAGCTTAGGGGTCACAGGGGCCGGACGTGGCTACACCTTC.

CDR3: CASSPPGQGFSPLHF. Written as DNA, the CDR3 is TGTGCCAGCAGCCCCCCGGGACAGGGGTTTTCACCCCTCCACTTT. The chain has TRBV27 and TRBJ1-6; 10 bases agree with TRBD1. V gave up 6 bases and J gave up 9 bases; unmatched junction bases: 8. The CDR3 extends over 15 amino acids. Germline CDR1 is MNHEY and CDR2 is SMNVEV (reference sequence).

J is TRBJ1-5 and V is TRBV28; TRBD1 matches 7 bases. Germline V gene data show CDR1 as MDHEN and CDR2 as SYDVKM. The CDR3 is 15 amino acids. V lost 5 bases to trimming and J lost 3 bases; unmatched junction nucleotides: 7. The CDR3 sequence: CASSPGGKNNQPQHF. The CDR3 region has the DNA TGTGCCAGCAGTCCAGGGGGAAAGAACAATCAGCCCCAGCATTTT.

The chain couples TRBV7-9 to TRBJ2-7; TRBD2 aligns across 7 bases. This CDR3 spans 14 amino acids. Germline V gene data show CDR1 as SEHNR and CDR2 as FQNEAQ (reference sequence). The J segment lost 5 bases and the V segment lost 1 base, leaving 5 bases of the junction unmatched. CDR3 protein: CASSLETSRNEQYF. For the CDR3, the DNA is TGTGCCAGCAGCTTAGAGACTAGCCGCAACGAGCAGTACTTC.

The V and J genes are TRBV18 and TRBJ2-7; D may be TRBD1 (6 bases). CDR1 and CDR2 from the germline V gene are KGHSH and LQKENI. Between the trimmed V and J ends, which lost 2 bases and 2 bases, there was a span of 22 bases. The CDR3 has 18 residues. Here the CDR3 reads CASSPRTPQGGEPYEQYF. As DNA, the CDR3 is TGTGCCAGCTCACCAAGAACCCCTCAAGGGGGAGAACCCTACGAGCAGTACTTC.

This chain connects TRBV7-2 to TRBJ2-2, with TRBD2 matching over 9 bases. Per germline, CDR1 SGHTA and CDR2 FQGNSA. The CDR3 loop spans 16 amino acids. V dropped 5 bases and J dropped 7; count of bases not matched to a gene: 11. CDR3 nucleotide sequence: TGTGCCAGCAGCCCGAGGAGCGGGGGGACAAACGGGGAGCTGTTTTTT. It codes for CASSPRSGGTNGELFF. Combining the CDR3 with reference TRBV7-2 and TRBJ2-2 gives the whole variable domain GAGVSQSPSNKVTEKGKDVELRCDPISGHTALYWYRQSLGQGLEFLIYFQGNSAPDKSGLPSDRFSAERTGGSVSTLTIQRTQQEDSAVYLCASSPRSGGTNGELFFGEGSRLTVL.

This chain joins TRBV5-6 and TRBJ2-2; D is possibly TRBD1 (6 bases). CDR1 is SGHDT and CDR2 is YYEEEE in the germline V gene. V was clipped by 4 bases and J by 1 base, with 17 bases between them. CDR3 length: 17 residues. CDR3 nucleotides: TGTGCCAGCAGCGAACTACTTCCGGGACAGAACACCGGGGAGCTGTTTTTT. It specifies CASSELLPGQNTGELFF.

This chain uses TRBV7-6 with TRBJ2-1; perhaps TRBD2 as D (5 bases). Germline V gene data show CDR1 as SGHVS and CDR2 as FNYEAQ. With 5 bases removed from V and 4 bases from J, the gap between germline ends came to 12 bases. This CDR3 contains 14 residues. CDR3 nucleotides: TGTGCCAGCAGCACCAGCGGAATATACAATGAGCAGTTCTTC. Translating it yields CASSTSGIYNEQFF.

This rearrangement joins TRBV2 to TRBJ1-3; D unclear. The CDR3 length is 15 residues. The ends were cut back, 7 bases at V and 4 bases at J, with 17 bases in the middle. CDR1 is SNHLY, CDR2 FYNNEI, per germline. CDR3 residues: CASTDIGTRGNTIYF. The CDR3 DNA sequence: TGTGCCAGCACCGACATAGGAACGAGAGGAAACACCATATATTTT.

The J gene is TRBJ2-7, the V gene TRBV10-3; possibly TRBD2 for D (6 bases). V lost 2 bases and J lost 4, with 15 bases in between. Germline CDR1 is ENHRY and CDR2 is SYGVKD. The CDR3 runs 15 residues. Here the CDR3 reads CAISEGGGYSYEQYF. The CDR3 nucleotides read TGTGCCATCAGTGAGGGGGGAGGCTATTCGTACGAGCAGTACTTC.

This rearrangement joins TRBV28 to TRBJ2-1, with TRBD1 matching 8 bases. J lost 3 bases, V lost 5 bases, and 6 bases had no gene match. The CDR3 sequence is 15 residues long. The germline V gene encodes CDR1 MDHEN and CDR2 SYDVKM. CDR3 nucleotides: TGTGCCAGCAGTCCACAGGGGGGCTTCTACAATGAGCAGTTCTTC. Translating it yields CASSPQGGFYNEQFF.

This clone is a singleton in its sample. The rearrangement uses TRBV19 and TRBJ2-7; possibly TRBD1 for D (7 bases). CDR1 is LNHDA and CDR2 is SQIVND in the germline V gene (reference sequence). Trimming took off 10 bases at V and 6 bases at J, with 25 bases between the two ends. The CDR3 consists of 15 residues. The CDR3 protein is CANPVEGQPLGEQYF. The DNA of the CDR3 is TGTGCCAACCCCGTGGAGGGACAGCCCCTCGGCGAGCAGTACTTC. Using reference TRBV19 and TRBJ2-7 for the parts outside the CDR3, the full variable domain is DGGITQSPKYLFRKEGQNVTLSCEQNLNHDAMYWYRQDPGQGLRLIYYSQIVNDFQKGDIAEGYSVSREKKESFPLTVTSAQKNPTAFYLCANPVEGQPLGEQYFGPGTRLTVT.

V and J are TRBV5-4 and TRBJ2-2; tentatively, D is TRBD2 (5 bases). The length of the CDR3 is 16 residues. V lost 0 bases, J lost 7 bases, and 16 bases lay in between. Germline V gene lookup returns CDR1 SGHNT and CDR2 YYREEE (reference sequence). CDR3 loop: CASSLGRSGYVGELFF. CDR3 DNA: TGTGCCAGCAGCTTGGGTAGGAGCGGATACGTCGGGGAGCTGTTTTTT.

The chain couples TRBV9 to TRBJ1-2, with 11 bases fitting TRBD1. The CDR3 has 15 amino acids. The V segment lost 3 bases and the J segment 4 bases; nucleotides outside the gene matches: 5. Germline CDR1 is SGDLS and CDR2 is YYNGEE. The CDR3 DNA is TGTGCCAGCAGCGAATGGACAGGGGGCAGCTATGGCTACACCTTC. Its protein product is CASSEWTGGSYGYTF.

The chain couples TRBV7-8 to TRBJ2-2; D might be TRBD1 (6 bases). CDR3 length: 18 amino acids. Trimming cost V 3 bases and J 2 bases, with 19 bases left between them. Looked up from germline, CDR1 is SGHVS and CDR2 is FQNEAQ. The CDR3 is CASSLDGQTQGNTGELFF. In nucleotides, the CDR3 is TGTGCCAGCAGCTTGGACGGACAGACCCAGGGAAACACCGGGGAGCTGTTTTTT.

The rearrangement links TRBV4-3 to TRBJ2-7; a weak D match, TRBD1 (8 bases). Germline V gene sequence: CDR1 LGHNA, CDR2 YSLEER. The CDR3 sequence is 15 residues long. Trimming pared 0 bases from V and 5 bases from J, leaving 14 bases between. This CDR3 is CASSQDQGAGDEQYF. As DNA, the CDR3 is TGCGCCAGCAGCCAAGATCAGGGGGCGGGGGACGAGCAGTACTTC.

This chain joins TRBV6-1 and TRBJ1-3, with D unresolved. CDR1 and CDR2 (germline): MNHNS, SASEGT. Trimming stripped 8 bases from V and 3 bases from J, with 11 bases between. The CDR3 contains 13 residues. For the CDR3, the DNA is TGTGCCAGCTGCGCACAGTATGGAAACACCATATATTTT. It codes for CASCAQYGNTIYF.

This rearrangement joins TRBV11-2 to TRBJ2-3; 12 bases match TRBD1. V was clipped by 7 bases and J by 5 bases; unmatched bases: 13. Germline assignment: CDR1 SGHAT and CDR2 FQNNGV. The CDR3 covers 17 residues. For the CDR3, the DNA is TGTGCCAGCAACCGACTAACGGGACAGGGGGCAGGAGATACGCAGTATTTT. Its translation: CASNRLTGQGAGDTQYF.

This clone was counted once. The gene calls are TRBV6-1 and TRBJ1-2; a possible D gene is TRBD1 (6 bases). There are 14 residues in the CDR3. V was shortened by 2 bases and J by 2 bases, with 9 bases between the two germline ends. Germline V lookup: CDR1 MNHNS, CDR2 SASEGT. CDR3 nucleotides: TGTGCCAGCAGTGAACGCGGGGGCAACTATGGCTACACCTTC. Its protein is CASSERGGNYGYTF.

There are a few counts of this clone. This sequence joins TRBV28 and TRBJ1-1; D gene uncertain. Trimming stripped 2 bases from V and 1 base from J, with 5 bases between. The CDR3 is 13 amino acids. The germline CDR1 and CDR2 sequences are MDHEN and SYDVKM. CDR3 sequence: CASSLGQNTEAFF. Here the CDR3 DNA reads TGTGCCAGCAGTTTAGGGCAGAACACTGAAGCTTTCTTT.

V and J are TRBV19 and TRBJ2-5, with D possibly TRBD2 on 6 matching bases. The V gene's germline CDR1 is LNHDA and CDR2 SQIVND (reference sequence). V lost 4 bases, J lost 4 bases, and 19 bases lay in between. CDR3 length equals 16 residues. This CDR3 is CASSRWFSGEAETQYF. CDR3 bases: TGTGCCAGTAGTAGATGGTTTTCGGGGGAGGCAGAGACCCAGTACTTC.

Only one count was recorded for this clone. The J gene is TRBJ2-2, the V gene TRBV19; D remains unclear. Deletions cut 3 bases from V and 9 bases from J, with 14 bases between. Germline V gene sequence: CDR1 LNHDA, CDR2 SQIVND (reference sequence). The CDR3 has 14 residues. Here the CDR3 DNA reads TGTGCCAGTAGTATGAGTCAAATACCTCGGGAGCTGTTTTTT. It specifies CASSMSQIPRELFF.

The chain joins TRBV2 to TRBJ2-5; possibly TRBD1 for D (5 bases). The V gene's germline CDR1 is SNHLY and CDR2 FYNNEI. This CDR3 comprises 13 residues. Between the trimmed V and J ends, which lost 5 bases and 4 bases, there was a span of 11 bases. CDR3: CASSFDQGETQYF. The CDR3 bases are TGTGCCAGCAGTTTCGACCAGGGAGAGACCCAGTACTTC.

The CDR3 bases are TGTGCCAGCAGTGTAAGACTAGCGGGGGGCTACGAGCAGTACTTC. Amino acids: CASSVRLAGGYEQYF. The rearrangement uses TRBV6-1 and TRBJ2-7, with 13 nucleotides matching TRBD2. Germline CDR1 and CDR2: MNHNS and SASEGT. The CDR3 totals 15 residues. The J segment lost 3 bases and the V segment lost 4 bases, leaving 3 bases of the junction unmatched.

The rearrangement joins TRBV6-1 to TRBJ2-5, with a possible D match to TRBD1 (6 bases). The CDR3 runs 11 residues. The ends were cut back, 6 bases at V and 5 bases at J, with 7 bases in the middle. Germline lookup yields CDR1 MNHNS and CDR2 SASEGT. The CDR3: CASRQGETQYF. CDR3 coding DNA: TGTGCCAGCAGGCAGGGGGAGACCCAGTACTTC.

The chain has TRBV6-1 and TRBJ2-3, with 9 bases matching TRBD2. Germline V gene lookup returns CDR1 MNHNS and CDR2 SASEGT. The CDR3 loop spans 15 amino acids. The junction had 16 bases not matched to a gene; V was cut back by 11 bases and J by 7 bases. The CDR3 sequence: CAWARVAGAVNTQYF. In DNA, the CDR3 is TGTGCCTGGGCACGGGTAGCGGGAGCCGTGAATACGCAGTATTTT.

This sequence joins TRBV7-8 and TRBJ1-6; 8 bases align to TRBD1. This CDR3 has 16 residues. Losses at the gene ends were 3 bases for V and 8 bases for J; bases not matched to a gene: 9. Germline V gene lookup returns CDR1 SGHVS and CDR2 FQNEAQ. CDR3 bases: TGTGCCAGCAGCTTCACCGACAGGGGAGTTTATTCACCCCTCCACTTT. Encoded protein: CASSFTDRGVYSPLHF.

CDR3 region: CASSSRGQGRNYGYTF. CDR3 bases: TGTGCCAGCAGTTCCCGGGGACAGGGTAGGAACTATGGCTACACCTTC. The chain recombines TRBV2 with TRBJ1-2; 9 positions agree with TRBD1. J gave up 2 bases and V 5 bases, and 9 bases lay outside the gene matches. Germline CDR1 reads SNHLY; CDR2 reads FYNNEI. CDR3 length equals 16 residues.

In this sample, this clone turned up many times. This chain uses TRBV7-9 with TRBJ1-2; D is undetermined. V gave up 8 bases and J gave up 2 bases, with 9 bases separating them. The CDR3 covers 12 residues. Germline CDR1 reads SEHNR; CDR2 reads FQNEAQ (reference sequence). The CDR3 protein is CASSGGNYGYTF. The CDR3 DNA reads as TGTGCCAGCTCAGGAGGAAACTATGGCTACACCTTC.

This clone has a single count. The chain joins TRBV9 to TRBJ2-1, with 9 positions matching TRBD2. This CDR3 has 18 amino acids. CDR1 is SGDLS, CDR2 YYNGEE, per germline. With V trimmed by 1 base and J by 8 bases, 16 bases remained unmatched. CDR3 protein: CASSVTGGGTSTLHEQFF. DNA of the CDR3: TGTGCCAGCAGCGTAACGGGAGGGGGGACTAGCACTCTACATGAGCAGTTCTTC.

This chain uses TRBV7-9 with TRBJ2-5, with D tentatively TRBD1 (6 bases). Germline V gene data show CDR1 as SEHNR and CDR2 as FQNEAQ (reference sequence). The CDR3 totals 14 residues. V lost 1 base to trimming and J lost 1 base, with 7 bases between them. Here the CDR3 DNA reads TGTGCCAGCAGCTTAGACAGGGCCCAAGAGACCCAGTACTTC. Its protein is CASSLDRAQETQYF.

The rearrangement uses TRBV25-1 and TRBJ2-2; D might be TRBD2 (7 bases). In germline, CDR1 is MGHDK, CDR2 SYGVNS. This CDR3 has 12 residues. Trimming removed 11 bases from V and 6 bases from J, with 13 bases in between. The CDR3 here is CAQWGGPGELFF. The CDR3 DNA follows: TGTGCCCAGTGGGGGGGGCCCGGGGAGCTGTTTTTT.